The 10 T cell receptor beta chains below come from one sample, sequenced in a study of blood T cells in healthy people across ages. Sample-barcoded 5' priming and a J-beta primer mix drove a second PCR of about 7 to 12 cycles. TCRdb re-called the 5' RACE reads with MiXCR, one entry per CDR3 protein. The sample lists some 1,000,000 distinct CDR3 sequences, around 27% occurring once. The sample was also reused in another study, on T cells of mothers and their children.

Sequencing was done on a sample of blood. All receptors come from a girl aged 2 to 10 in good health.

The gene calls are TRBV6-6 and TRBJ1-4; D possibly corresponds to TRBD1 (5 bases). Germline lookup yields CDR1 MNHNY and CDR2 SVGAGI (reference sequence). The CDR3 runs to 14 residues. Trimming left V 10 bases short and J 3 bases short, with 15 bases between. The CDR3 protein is CATQLGQPNEKLFF. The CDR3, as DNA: TGTGCCACCCAGTTGGGGCAGCCTAATGAAAAACTGTTTTTT.

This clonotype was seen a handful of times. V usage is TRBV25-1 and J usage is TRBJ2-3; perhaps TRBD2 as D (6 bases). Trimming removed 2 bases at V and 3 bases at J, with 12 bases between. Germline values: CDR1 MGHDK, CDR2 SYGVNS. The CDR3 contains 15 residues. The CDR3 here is CASSELGRETDTQYF. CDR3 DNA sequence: TGTGCCAGCAGTGAACTCGGTCGGGAGACAGATACGCAGTATTTT.

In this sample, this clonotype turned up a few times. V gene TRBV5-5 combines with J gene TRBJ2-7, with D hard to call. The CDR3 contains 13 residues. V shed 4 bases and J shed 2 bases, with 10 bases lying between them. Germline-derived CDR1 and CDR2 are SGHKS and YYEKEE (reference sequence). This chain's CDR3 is CASSNQPTYEQYF. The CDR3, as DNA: TGTGCCAGCAGCAACCAACCAACCTACGAGCAGTACTTC.

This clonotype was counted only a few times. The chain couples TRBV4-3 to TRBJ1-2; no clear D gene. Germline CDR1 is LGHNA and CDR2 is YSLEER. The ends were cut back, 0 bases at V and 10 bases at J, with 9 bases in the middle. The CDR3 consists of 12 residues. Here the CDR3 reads CASSQDRGSYTF. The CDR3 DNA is TGCGCCAGCAGCCAAGATAGAGGGTCCTACACCTTC.

The CDR3 here is CASRAAYNEQLF. CDR3 DNA: TGTGCCAGCAGGGCGGCGTACAATGAGCAGCTCTTC. The chain combines TRBV21-1 with TRBJ2-5. TRBV21-1 is recorded as a pseudogene. The CDR3 sequence is 12 residues long.

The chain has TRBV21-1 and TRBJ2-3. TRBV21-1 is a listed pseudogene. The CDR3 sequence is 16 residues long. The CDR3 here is CASTPVAVGYTDTQYF. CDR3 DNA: TGTGCCAGCACCCCAGTGGCGGTCGGGTACACAGATACGCAGTATTTT.

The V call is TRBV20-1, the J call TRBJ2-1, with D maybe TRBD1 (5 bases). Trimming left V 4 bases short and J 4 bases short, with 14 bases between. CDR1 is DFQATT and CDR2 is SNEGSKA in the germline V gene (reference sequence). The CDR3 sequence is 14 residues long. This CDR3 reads CSATHRSNYNEQFF. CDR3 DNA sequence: TGCAGTGCTACCCACAGGTCCAATTACAATGAGCAGTTCTTC.

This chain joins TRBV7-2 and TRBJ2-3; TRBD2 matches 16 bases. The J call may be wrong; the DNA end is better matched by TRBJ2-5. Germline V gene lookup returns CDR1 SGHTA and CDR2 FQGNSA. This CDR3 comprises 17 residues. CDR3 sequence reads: CASSLGLAGGEVETQYF. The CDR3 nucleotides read TGTGCCAGCAGCTTGGGACTAGCGGGAGGGGAAGTAGAGACCCAGTACTTC.

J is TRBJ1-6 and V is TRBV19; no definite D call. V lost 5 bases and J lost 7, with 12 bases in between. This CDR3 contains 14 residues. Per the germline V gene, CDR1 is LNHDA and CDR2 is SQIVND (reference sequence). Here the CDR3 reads CASSVPDPNSPLHF. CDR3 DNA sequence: TGTGCCAGTAGTGTGCCAGACCCCAATTCACCCCTCCACTTT.

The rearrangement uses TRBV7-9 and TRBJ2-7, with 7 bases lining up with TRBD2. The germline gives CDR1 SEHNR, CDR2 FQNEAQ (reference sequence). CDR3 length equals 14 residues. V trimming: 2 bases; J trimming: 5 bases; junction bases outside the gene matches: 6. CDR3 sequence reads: CASSLWGSGNEQYF. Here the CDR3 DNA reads TGTGCCAGCAGCTTATGGGGGAGCGGGAACGAGCAGTACTTC.